A selection of T cell receptor beta chains follows, all from one sample in a study of neurological immune-mediated disorders. TCRdb used MiXCR to reprocess the 5' RACE reads, holding one entry per CDR3 protein. Seen here are approximately 30,000 distinct CDR3 sequences, about 4.1% observed once, and the top ten hold roughly 23%. The specimen was CD4+ T cells from blood. The origin of the receptors is a woman in her thirties or forties in good health. The conserved cysteine and the conserved F or W are not part of the CDR3 here. Each size is how often the clone was seen (once, few, many) or a class if it is expanded.

clone size,J gene,V gene,CDR3 protein
medium-sized,TRBJ1-6,TRBV3-1,ASSQRDQSSPLH
many,TRBJ1-2,TRBV3-1,ASSQSPDPLFGYT
many,TRBJ2-1,TRBV14,ASSQVFAGGGEEGEQF
many,TRBJ2-2,TRBV7-8,ASSLVPGGNTGELF
many,TRBJ1-1,TRBV12-3/TRBV12-4,ASSFELNTEAF
many,TRBJ2-1,TRBV7-9,ASSLVTGTRDPNEQF
many,TRBJ2-3,TRBV12-3/TRBV12-4,ASSLRGVDTQY
many,TRBJ2-7,TRBV3-1,ASSRRGGSSFYEQY
many,TRBJ1-5,TRBV9,ASSRGGGGNQPQH
many,TRBJ2-5,TRBV3-1,ASSQYRDRQETQY